This T cell receptor (beta chain) was profiled in a study of T cells after yellow fever vaccination. Study-level points and caveats: Peak timing came faster in the weaker secondary response, day 5 versus 15. The study noted that FACS-sorted repertoires could contain abundant clonotypes contaminating from the bulk population.

After removal of 7 bases from V and 6 bases from J, the junction contained 5 bases not matched to a gene. Germline V lookup: CDR1 MNHEY, CDR2 SVGEGT. The CDR3 has 13 amino acids. This clonotype occurred a few times. What it binds is not known. Via MiXCR, TCRdb re-called the 5' RACE reads, giving one row per CDR3 protein. The table shows some 150,000 distinct CDR3 sequences, with approximately 10% occurring only once. The genes are TRBV6-2 or TRBV6-3 and TRBJ2-2; TRBD1 agrees at 7 bases. This clonotype was obtained from a man younger than 35 who received the YFV17D yellow fever vaccine. The material was CD8+ T cells sorted from PBMCs, obtained 45 days after the yellow fever booster vaccination. The DNA for the CDR3 is TGTGCCAGCACTAGAGGACAGGCCGGGGAGCTGTTTTTT. Amino acid sequence: CASTRGQAGELFF.